The T cell receptor (beta chain) under discussion was sequenced for a study of T cell responses to AZD1222 COVID-19 vaccine (dated by TCRdb to the early 2020s). Describing the broader study: A total of 230 to 250 trial participants underwent TCR sequencing, of whom roughly 210 had received two doses of AZD1222 and some 25 had received two doses of the MenACWY control vaccine. Trial participants were enrolled into age subgroups of 18-55, 56-69 and 70-plus years, which contained 148, 28 and 57 TCR-sequenced participants, respectively. What the work shows at the level of the full study, not this receptor alone: After two AZD1222 doses, both the breadth and the depth of spike-specific TCRs were significantly higher than at day 0 and than in MenACWY recipients. The whole spike protein was spanned by vaccine-associated CD4 TCRs, and dominant responses were seen in regions 160-218 and 743-854. Most participants were white British and females outnumbered males, and the authors suggested that clonal diversity may have been underestimated. Conclusions about previously exposed vaccinees are limited because only five or six AZD1222 recipients were SARS-CoV-2 seropositive at baseline. Because no day 14 peak-response samples were available, the repertoires could be characterized only after the peak T cell response. In the small 56-69-year group, the increase in depth fell short of significance, most likely because of low power. Reportedly, close to half of the unique spike-specific TCRs recognized epitopes lying outside the regions that are mutated in the B.1.351 and B.1.1.7 variants.

As regards this clone: Its cognate antigen has yet to be identified. No much larger clone is present one base from it, and per-base qualities are unavailable.

Interpreted using the paper, the time point label stands for: about 28 days (+/-7) after the second vaccine dose. Read against the paper, the sample's treatment or condition label means: meningococcal conjugate vaccine given as trial control. The vaccinee samples were drawn from two UK trials, COV001 and COV002, one of which was a single-blind randomized controlled phase 2/3 trial testing AZD1222 (ChAdOx1 nCoV-19) in healthy adults. For TCRbeta chain sequencing, PBMC samples were collected from trial participants at day 0 and at day 28 after the second dose. The CDR3 regions of human TCRbeta chains were analyzed by immunosequencing. Per the authors' processing: Repertoire TCRs were checked for matches against a reference library of SARS-CoV-2-specific TCRs that had been generated using the MIRA antigen-specificity platform. Breadth was defined as the fraction of unique TCRs that were SARS-CoV-2-associated, and depth was defined as the fraction of total T cells that were SARS-CoV-2-associated. Each spike-specific TCR was assigned to its reactive spike region and to a CD4 or CD8 class using the MIRA data. Log10-transformed breadth and depth values were compared by one-way ANOVA with Sidak's multiple comparisons tests. TCRdb retrieved this table from immuneACCESS and kept in-frame rearrangements only. Not all clones are present; in checked studies, unresolved V genes account for under half, and no reason is known for the remainder. That table supplies the V and J calls and clone size; D and trimming were determined from the DNA. The sample records about 76,000 clones, about 83% of which are singletons. The ten top clones hold roughly 29% of the sample.

The CDR3 holds 13 amino acids from the cysteine to the phenylalanine. The retained sequence is limited to the CDR3, 39 bases, with the frame set at the first base. A distance of 12 bases separates the germline ends of V and J, which lose 5 bases and 5 bases respectively. The germline V gene (reference sequence) supplies CDR1 PRHDT and CDR2 FYEKMQ. Material: peripheral blood, obtained 28 days after the second dose of the MenACWY control vaccine. This TCR came from an adult who received the MenACWY meningococcal vaccine as a control. The chain is made from TRBV13 and TRBJ1-1; possibly the D gene is TRBD1, per 5 matching bases. The CDR3 in this case is CASSSGWGTEAFF. The bases read TGTGCCAGCAGCAGCGGATGGGGGACTGAAGCTTTCTTT.